This T cell receptor beta chain derives from a study of blood T cell repertoires in COVID-19. Study details: The United States, Italy and Spain were the sources of the acute and convalescent COVID-19 samples. The cDNA or gDNA used as material had been derived from T cells, B-cell-depleted T cells, or PBMCs.

Methods used by the authors: Amplifying reference gene primers gave estimates of nucleated cell counts. Here immunoSEQ multiplex PCR was the method, and the copy in TCRdb shows in-frame clones only, minus some. V and J calls and clone size are copied from that table; D and trimming were computed from the DNA. The sample lists around 140,000 clones, over 75% occurring once. Seattle cases were enrolled at active infection and followed longitudinally. Germline trimming cut 4 bases from V and 5 bases from J; bases unmatched to any gene: 7. Germline V gene lookup returns CDR1 MDHEN and CDR2 SYDVKM. The CDR3 runs 14 residues.

This sequence joins TRBV28 and TRBJ2-5; 7 bases agree with TRBD1. The sample consisted of peripheral blood. This sequence originates from a man aged 18 to 30 with COVID-19, enrolled during active disease. The CDR3 spells CASSSPRGSETQYF. CDR3 coding DNA: TGTGCCAGCAGTTCCCCCAGGGGGTCGGAGACCCAGTACTTC.